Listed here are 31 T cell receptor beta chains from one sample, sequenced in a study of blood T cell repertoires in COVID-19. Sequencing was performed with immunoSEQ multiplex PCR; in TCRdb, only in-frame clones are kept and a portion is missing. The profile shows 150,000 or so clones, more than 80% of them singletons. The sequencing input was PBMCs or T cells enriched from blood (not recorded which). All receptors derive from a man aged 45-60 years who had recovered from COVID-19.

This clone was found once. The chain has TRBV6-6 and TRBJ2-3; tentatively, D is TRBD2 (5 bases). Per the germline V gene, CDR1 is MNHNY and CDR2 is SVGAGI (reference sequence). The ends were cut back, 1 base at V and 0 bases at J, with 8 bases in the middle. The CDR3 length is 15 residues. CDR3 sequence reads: CASSYYGVSTDTQYF. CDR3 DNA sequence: TGTGCCAGCAGTTACTACGGGGTTAGCACAGATACGCAGTATTTT.

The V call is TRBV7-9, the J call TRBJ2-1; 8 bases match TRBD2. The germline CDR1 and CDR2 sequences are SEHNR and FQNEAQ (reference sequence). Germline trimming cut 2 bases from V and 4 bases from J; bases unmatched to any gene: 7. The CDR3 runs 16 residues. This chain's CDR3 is CASSLLASGRYNEQFF. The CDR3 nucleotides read TGTGCCAGCAGCTTATTGGCTAGCGGGCGTTACAATGAGCAGTTCTTC.

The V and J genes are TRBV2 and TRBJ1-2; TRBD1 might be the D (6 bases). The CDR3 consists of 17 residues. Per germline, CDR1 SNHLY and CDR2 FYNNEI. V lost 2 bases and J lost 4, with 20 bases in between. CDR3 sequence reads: CASSETLIRGRLYGYTF. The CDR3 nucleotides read TGTGCCAGCAGTGAAACGTTGATCAGGGGTAGACTCTATGGCTACACCTTC.

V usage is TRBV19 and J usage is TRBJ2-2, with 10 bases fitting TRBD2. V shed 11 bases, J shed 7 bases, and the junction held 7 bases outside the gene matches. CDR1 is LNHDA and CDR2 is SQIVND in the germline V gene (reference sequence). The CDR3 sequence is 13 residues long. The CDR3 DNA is TGTGCCCTACAGCGGGAGGGGAACGGGGAGCTGTTTTTT. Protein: CALQREGNGELFF.

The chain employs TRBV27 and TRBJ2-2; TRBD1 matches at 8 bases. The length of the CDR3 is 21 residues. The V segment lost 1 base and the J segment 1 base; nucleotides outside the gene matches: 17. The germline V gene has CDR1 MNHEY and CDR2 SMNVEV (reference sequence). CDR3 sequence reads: CASSLYTLNYFGTGNTGELFF. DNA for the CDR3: TGTGCCAGCAGTTTATACACCTTAAACTACTTCGGGACAGGGAACACCGGGGAGCTGTTTTTT.

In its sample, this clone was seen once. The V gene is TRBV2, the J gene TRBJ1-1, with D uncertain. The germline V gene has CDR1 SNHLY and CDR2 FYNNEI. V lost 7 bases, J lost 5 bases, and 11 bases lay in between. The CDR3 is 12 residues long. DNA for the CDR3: TGTGCCAGCACCATCTATGTGACTGAAGCTTTCTTT. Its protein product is CASTIYVTEAFF.

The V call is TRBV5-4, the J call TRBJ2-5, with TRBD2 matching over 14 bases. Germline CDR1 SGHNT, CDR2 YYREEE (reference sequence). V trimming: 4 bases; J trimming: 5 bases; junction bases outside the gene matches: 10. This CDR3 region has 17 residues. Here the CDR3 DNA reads TGTGCCAGCAGCCCAGGGACTAGCGGGAGAGTAGGGGAGACCCAGTACTTC. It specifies CASSPGTSGRVGETQYF.

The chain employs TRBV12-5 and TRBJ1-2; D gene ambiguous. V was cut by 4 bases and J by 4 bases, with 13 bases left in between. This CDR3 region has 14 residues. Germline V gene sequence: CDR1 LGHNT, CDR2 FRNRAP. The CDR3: CASGSTPTLYGYTF. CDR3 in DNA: TGTGCTAGTGGTTCAACCCCGACACTCTATGGCTACACCTTC.

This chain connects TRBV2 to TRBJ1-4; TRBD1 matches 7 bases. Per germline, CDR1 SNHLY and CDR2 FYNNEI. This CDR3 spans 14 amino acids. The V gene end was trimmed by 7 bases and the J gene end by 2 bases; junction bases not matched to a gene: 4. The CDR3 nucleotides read TGTGCCAGCACCGTGACAGGGACTAATGAAAAACTGTTTTTT. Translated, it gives CASTVTGTNEKLFF.

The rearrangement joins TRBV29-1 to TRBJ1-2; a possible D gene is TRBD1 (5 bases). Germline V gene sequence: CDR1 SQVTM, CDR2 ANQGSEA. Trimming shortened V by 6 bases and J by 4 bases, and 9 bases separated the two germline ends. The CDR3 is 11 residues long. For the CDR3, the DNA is TGCAGCGTCCGGGGGAGCTATGGCTACACCTTC. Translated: CSVRGSYGYTF.

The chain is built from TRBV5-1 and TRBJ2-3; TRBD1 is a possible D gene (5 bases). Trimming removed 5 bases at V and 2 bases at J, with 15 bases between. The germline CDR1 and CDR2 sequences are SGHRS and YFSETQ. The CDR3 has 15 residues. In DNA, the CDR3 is TGCGCCAGCAGACCCTCTGGGGCATTCACAGATACGCAGTATTTT. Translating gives CASRPSGAFTDTQYF.

The CDR3 bases are TGTGCCTGGCAAAACACCGAGAACACTGAAGCTTTCTTT. Translation gives CAWQNTENTEAFF. The genes are TRBV30 and TRBJ1-1; no firm D call. The CDR3 totals 13 residues. V lost 5 bases, J lost 1 base, and 11 bases lay in between. The V gene's germline CDR1 is GTSNPN and CDR2 SVGIG (reference sequence).

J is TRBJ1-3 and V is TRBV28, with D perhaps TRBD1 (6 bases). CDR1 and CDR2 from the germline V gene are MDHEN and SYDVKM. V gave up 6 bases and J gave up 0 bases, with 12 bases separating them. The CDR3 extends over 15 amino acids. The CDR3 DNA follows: TGTGCCAGCAGCCGGTCACAGGGCTCTGGAAACACCATATATTTT. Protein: CASSRSQGSGNTIYF. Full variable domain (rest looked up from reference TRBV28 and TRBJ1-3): DVKVTQSSRYLVKRTGEKVFLECVQDMDHENMFWYRQDPGLGLRLIYFSYDVKMKEKGDIPEGYSVSREKKERFSLILESASTNQTSMYLCASSRSQGSGNTIYFGEGSWLTVV.

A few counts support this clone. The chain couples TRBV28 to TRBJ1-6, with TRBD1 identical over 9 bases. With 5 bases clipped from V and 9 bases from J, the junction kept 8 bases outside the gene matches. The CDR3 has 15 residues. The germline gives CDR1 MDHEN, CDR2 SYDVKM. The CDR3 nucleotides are TGTGCCAGCAGTCTCCATTCGGGACAGGGTTCACCCCTCCACTTT. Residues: CASSLHSGQGSPLHF.

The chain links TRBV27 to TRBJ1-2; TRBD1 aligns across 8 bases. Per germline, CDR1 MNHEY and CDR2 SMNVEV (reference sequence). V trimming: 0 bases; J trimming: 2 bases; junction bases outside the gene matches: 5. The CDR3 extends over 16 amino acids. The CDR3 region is CASSLSQGARNYGYTF. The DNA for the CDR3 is TGTGCCAGCAGTTTATCGCAGGGGGCGCGGAACTATGGCTACACCTTC.

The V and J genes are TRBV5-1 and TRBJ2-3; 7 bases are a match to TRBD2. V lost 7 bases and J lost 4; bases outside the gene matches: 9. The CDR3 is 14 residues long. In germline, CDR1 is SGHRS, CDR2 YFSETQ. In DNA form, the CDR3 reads TGCGCCAGCTCGGTGCGGGGAGGGGCAGATACGCAGTATTTT. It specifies CASSVRGGADTQYF.

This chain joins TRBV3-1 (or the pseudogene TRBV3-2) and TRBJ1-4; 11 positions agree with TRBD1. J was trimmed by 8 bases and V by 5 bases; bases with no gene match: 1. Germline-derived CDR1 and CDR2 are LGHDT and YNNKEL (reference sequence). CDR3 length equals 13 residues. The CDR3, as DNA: TGTGCCAGCAGCGGGACAGGGGGGGAAAAACTGTTTTTT. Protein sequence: CASSGTGGEKLFF.

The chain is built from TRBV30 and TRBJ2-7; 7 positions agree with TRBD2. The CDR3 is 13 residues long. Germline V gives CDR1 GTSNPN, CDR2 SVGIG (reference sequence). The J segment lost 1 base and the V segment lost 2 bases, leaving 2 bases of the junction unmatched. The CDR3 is CAWSPGLSYEQYF. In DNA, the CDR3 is TGTGCCTGGAGTCCGGGACTATCCTACGAGCAGTACTTC. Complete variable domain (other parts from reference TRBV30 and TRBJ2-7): SQTIHQWPATLVQPVGSPLSLECTVEGTSNPNLYWYRQAAGRGLQLLFYSVGIGQISSEVPQNLSASRPQDRQFILSSKKLLLSDSGFYLCAWSPGLSYEQYFGPGTRLTVT.

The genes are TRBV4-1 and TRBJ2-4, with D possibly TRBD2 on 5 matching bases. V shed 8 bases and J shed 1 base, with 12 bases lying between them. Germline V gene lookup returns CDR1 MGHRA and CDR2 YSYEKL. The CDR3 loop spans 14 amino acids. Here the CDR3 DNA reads TGCGCCAGCGCGGAAGTAGCGGCCAAAAACATTCAGTACTTC. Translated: CASAEVAAKNIQYF.

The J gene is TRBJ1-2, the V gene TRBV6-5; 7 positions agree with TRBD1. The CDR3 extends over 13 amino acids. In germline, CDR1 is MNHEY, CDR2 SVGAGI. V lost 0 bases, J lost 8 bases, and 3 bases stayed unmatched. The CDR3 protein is CASSYSGGSGYTF. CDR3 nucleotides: TGTGCCAGCAGTTACTCAGGGGGCTCGGGCTACACCTTC.

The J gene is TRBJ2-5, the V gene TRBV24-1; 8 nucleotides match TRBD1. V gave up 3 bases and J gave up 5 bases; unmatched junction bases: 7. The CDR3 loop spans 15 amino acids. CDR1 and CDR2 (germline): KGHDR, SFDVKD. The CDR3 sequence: CATSDPQGAGETQYF. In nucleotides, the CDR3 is TGTGCCACCAGTGATCCGCAGGGGGCGGGTGAGACCCAGTACTTC.

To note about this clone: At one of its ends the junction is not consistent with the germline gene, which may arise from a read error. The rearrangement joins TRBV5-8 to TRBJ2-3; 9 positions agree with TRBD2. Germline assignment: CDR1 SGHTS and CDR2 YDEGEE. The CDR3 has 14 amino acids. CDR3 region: CASSSGTSIDTQYF. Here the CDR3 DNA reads TGTGCCAGCAGCAGCGGGACTAGCATAGATACGCAGTATTTT.

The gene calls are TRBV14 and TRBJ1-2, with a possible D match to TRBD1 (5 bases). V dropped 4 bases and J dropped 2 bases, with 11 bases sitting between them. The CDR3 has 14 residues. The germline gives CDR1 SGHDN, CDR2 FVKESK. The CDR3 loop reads CASSRVDSNYGYTF. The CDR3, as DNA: TGTGCCAGCAGCCGAGTCGACAGCAACTATGGCTACACCTTC.

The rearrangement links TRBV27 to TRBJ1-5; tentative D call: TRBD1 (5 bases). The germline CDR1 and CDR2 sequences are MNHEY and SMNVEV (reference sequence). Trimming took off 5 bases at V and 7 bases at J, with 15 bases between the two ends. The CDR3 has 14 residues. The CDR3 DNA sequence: TGTGCCAGCAGTGTCCGTCAGGGCCGGCAGCCCCAGCATTTT. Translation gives CASSVRQGRQPQHF.

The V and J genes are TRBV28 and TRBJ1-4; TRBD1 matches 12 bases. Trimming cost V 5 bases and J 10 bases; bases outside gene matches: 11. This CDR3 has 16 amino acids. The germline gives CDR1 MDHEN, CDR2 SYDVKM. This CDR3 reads CASSPTGTGGRVKLFF. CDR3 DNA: TGTGCCAGCAGTCCTACCGGGACAGGGGGCCGGGTAAAACTGTTTTTT.

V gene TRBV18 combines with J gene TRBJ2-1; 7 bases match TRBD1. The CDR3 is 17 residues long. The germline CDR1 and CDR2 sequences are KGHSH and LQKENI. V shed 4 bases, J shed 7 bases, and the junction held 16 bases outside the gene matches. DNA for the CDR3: TGTGCCAGCTCACTACTCGACAGGGCCGGTTCTAGAAATGAGCAGTTCTTC. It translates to CASSLLDRAGSRNEQFF.

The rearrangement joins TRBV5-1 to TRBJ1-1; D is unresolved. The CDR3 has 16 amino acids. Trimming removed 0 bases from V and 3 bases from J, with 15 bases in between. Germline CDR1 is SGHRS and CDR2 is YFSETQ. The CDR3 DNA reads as TGCGCCAGCAGCTTGGGGGCTGGGGTCGGGGACACTGAAGCTTTCTTT. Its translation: CASSLGAGVGDTEAFF.

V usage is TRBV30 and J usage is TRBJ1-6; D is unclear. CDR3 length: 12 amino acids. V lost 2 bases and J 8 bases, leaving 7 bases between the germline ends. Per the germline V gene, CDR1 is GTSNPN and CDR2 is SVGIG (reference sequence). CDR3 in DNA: TGTGCCTGGAGTACCGGGGATTCACCCCTCCACTTT. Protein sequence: CAWSTGDSPLHF.

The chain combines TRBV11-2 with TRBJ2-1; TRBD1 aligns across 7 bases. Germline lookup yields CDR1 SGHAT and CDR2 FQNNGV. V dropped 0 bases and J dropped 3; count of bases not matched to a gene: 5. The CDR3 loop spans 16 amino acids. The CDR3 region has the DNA TGTGCCAGCAGCTTAGATCACAGGGGAAGCTACAATGAGCAGTTCTTC. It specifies CASSLDHRGSYNEQFF.

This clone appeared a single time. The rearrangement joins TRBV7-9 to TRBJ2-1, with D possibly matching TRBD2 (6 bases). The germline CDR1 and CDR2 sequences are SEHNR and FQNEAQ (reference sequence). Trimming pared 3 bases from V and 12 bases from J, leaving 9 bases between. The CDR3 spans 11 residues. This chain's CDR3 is CASSLRDLQFF. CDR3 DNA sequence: TGTGCCAGCAGCTTGAGGGACTTGCAGTTCTTC. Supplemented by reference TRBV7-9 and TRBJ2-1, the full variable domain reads DTGVSQNPRHKITKRGQNVTFRCDPISEHNRLYWYRQTLGQGPEFLTYFQNEAQLEKSRLLSDRFSAERPKGSFSTLEIQRTEQGDSAMYLCASSLRDLQFFGPGTRLTVL.

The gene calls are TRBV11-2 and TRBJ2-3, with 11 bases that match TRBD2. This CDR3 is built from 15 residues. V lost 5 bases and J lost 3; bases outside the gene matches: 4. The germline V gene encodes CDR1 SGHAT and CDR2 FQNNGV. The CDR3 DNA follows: TGTGCCAGCAGCCCTTGGACTAGCGGGACAGATACGCAGTATTTT. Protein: CASSPWTSGTDTQYF.